This T cell receptor (beta chain) was profiled in a study of blood T cell repertoires in COVID-19. About the research overall: There were acute and convalescent COVID-19 samples, and they came from the United States, Italy and Spain. T cells, B-cell-depleted T cells, or PBMCs provided the cDNA or gDNA that served as material.

V shed 1 base and J 4 bases; nucleotides not matched to a gene: 10. CDR1 is LGHNA and CDR2 is YNFKEQ in the germline V gene. CDR3 length: 17 residues. Original analysis: Amplified reference gene primers provided the basis for estimating nucleated cell counts. Sequenced by immunoSEQ multiplex PCR; TCRdb stores in-frame clones only, minus some. D and trimming were read from the DNA, whereas the V and J calls and clone size are those reported in that table. This table has 70,000 to 75,000 clones, 81% appearing once. This TCR was recovered from a woman in her seventies with acute or convalescent COVID-19. This chain joins TRBV4-2 and TRBJ1-2; 9 bases are a match to TRBD1. Sequenced: peripheral blood. The CDR3 loop reads CASSQGSGGQGFYGYTF. CDR3 DNA: TGTGCCAGCAGCCAAGGGTCAGGGGGACAGGGATTCTATGGCTACACCTTC.